This T cell receptor beta chain was obtained from a study of shared clonotypes between healthy human individuals. Naive CD8 cells lacked CD45RO, underwent positive selection for CCR7 and left out terminally differentiated effector memory CD45RA+ cells. CDR1 SNHLY and CDR2 FYNNEI come from the germline V gene. With 8 bases removed from V and 0 bases from J, the gap between germline ends came to 8 bases. This CDR3 region has 12 residues. Measured with immunoSEQ multiplex PCR; TCRdb has only the in-frame clones, and not every one. The repertoire holds about 2 million clones, with approximately 94% as singletons.

Material for sequencing was naive CD8+ T cells sorted from blood. The rearrangement links TRBV2 to TRBJ2-7, with a weak D call TRBD2 (6 bases). This sequence was found in a young man in good health. CDR3 DNA: TGTGCCAGCGGGGGGACCTCCTACGAGCAGTACTTC. Residues: CASGGTSYEQYF.